This entry concerns a single TCR beta chain. The entry originates in a study of tissue T cells after allogeneic stem cell transplantation. The overall study: Several unmodified and three CD34-selected T-cell-depleted grafts went to graft-versus-host disease patients. Where cell numbers permitted, CD3+ T cells were sorted from preserved blood and marrow.

Profiling relied on immunoSEQ multiplex PCR, and the TCRdb table lists in-frame clones only, not all of them. Here the sample spans tens of thousands of clones, roughly 92% being singletons. The sequences come from blood, collected before transplantation. The TCR originated in a woman aged 35 to 69 who later had graft-versus-host disease after an allogeneic stem cell transplant.

In nucleotides, the CDR3 is TGTGCCACCAGCCGAACGACGACCGGGGCCGGGGAGCTGTTTTTT. Translated, it gives CATSRTTTGAGELFF. V usage is TRBV24-1 and J usage is TRBJ2-2; maybe TRBD2 (5 bases). The CDR3 length is 15 residues. Germline V gives CDR1 KGHDR, CDR2 SFDVKD. Trimming removed 7 bases at V and 6 bases at J, with 17 bases between.